This T cell receptor beta chain was profiled in a study of CXCR3-negative and CXCR3-positive naive CD8 T cells. On this clonotype: As yet, its antigen is unknown.

The authors prepared UMI-labeled TRB cDNA libraries by 5' RACE. No DNA is given; TCRdb re-called the 5' RACE reads and lists each CDR3 protein once. The data include tens of thousands of distinct CDR3 sequences; the top ten clones carry 0.7% to 0.95%. Per the germline V gene, CDR1 is MRHNA and CDR2 is SNTAGT. CDR3 length equals 16 residues. Broader study findings: When CXCR3-positive naive cells were set against CXCR3-negative naive cells, the former had more hydrophobic TRB CDR3s.

The chain recombines TRBV6-4 with TRBJ2-7; TCRdb proposes TRBD1, but this gene call is untestable without DNA. Sequenced input: naive CXCR3+ CD8+ T cells from blood. As to subset: CD45RO-CCR7+CD27+CD95- naive CD8+ T cells expressing CXCR3 (TNR3+). The receptor comes from a human donor in good health. Some clones in this sample may be carry-over from other donors' samples. The CDR3 loop reads CASSESGQSPIHEQYF.